These 28 T cell receptor beta chains were sequenced from one sample in a study of T cell clonotyping in hematopoietic cell transplantation. Regarding time point: recipient sample about 28 days before transplant, after cytoreduction. Assay: immunoSEQ multiplex PCR; the TCRdb copy retains only in-frame clones and omits some. The table records tens of thousands of clones, approximately 90% of them present only once. This specimen consisted of peripheral blood mononuclear cells, obtained before stem cell transplant. These receptors were obtained from a man in his fifties or sixties with biphenotypic leukemia. Some clones in this sample may be carry-over from other donors' samples.

The V gene is TRBV6-5, the J gene TRBJ2-2; 9 bases are shared with TRBD1. Germline V gives CDR1 MNHEY, CDR2 SVGAGI. This CDR3 comprises 14 residues. V shed 6 bases and J 9 bases; nucleotides not matched to a gene: 8. CDR3 bases: TGTGCCAGCAGAAGACCGGGACAGGGTAGGGAGCTGTTTTTT. Translating gives CASRRPGQGRELFF.

Remarks on this clone: A junction boundary mismatches the germline segment, possibly from a read error. This chain joins TRBV30 and TRBJ2-7; 13 bases map to TRBD2. The CDR3 contains 14 residues. Germline V gene lookup returns CDR1 GTSNPN and CDR2 SVGIG (reference sequence). In nucleotides, the CDR3 is TGTGCCTGGAGTAACGGACTAGCGGGAGTGGATAGCTATTTC. Its protein is CAWSNGLAGVDSYF.

The CDR3 DNA follows: TGTGCCAGCAGTCTCAATAGCGGGAGGGGCTATAGGGAGCAGTACTTC. Amino acid sequence: CASSLNSGRGYREQYF. The gene calls are TRBV27 and TRBJ2-7; 11 bases fit TRBD2. V was clipped by 5 bases and J by 7 bases; unmatched bases: 13. CDR1 and CDR2 from the germline V gene are MNHEY and SMNVEV (reference sequence). The CDR3 loop spans 16 amino acids.

The chain links TRBV4-3 to TRBJ1-2, with unresolved D. Germline CDR1 is LGHNA and CDR2 is YSLEER. V dropped 2 bases and J dropped 5 bases, with 18 bases sitting between them. The CDR3 contains 16 residues. CDR3 loop: CASSQFVGPNGYGYTF. CDR3 sequence (DNA): TGCGCCAGCAGCCAATTTGTGGGCCCCAACGGATATGGCTACACCTTC.

The V and J genes are TRBV7-2 and TRBJ2-3; TRBD2 agrees at 10 bases. V lost 2 bases and J lost 3; bases outside the gene matches: 8. The CDR3 totals 17 residues. Germline-derived CDR1 and CDR2 are SGHTA and FQGNSA. The CDR3 sequence is CASSLSGLARSTDTQYF. CDR3 DNA: TGTGCCAGCAGCTTATCGGGACTAGCGAGATCAACAGATACGCAGTATTTT. Full variable domain (remainder filled in from reference TRBV7-2 and TRBJ2-3): GAGVSQSPSNKVTEKGKDVELRCDPISGHTALYWYRQSLGQGLEFLIYFQGNSAPDKSGLPSDRFSAERTGGSVSTLTIQRTQQEDSAVYLCASSLSGLARSTDTQYFGPGTRLTVL.

This chain links TRBV6-5 with TRBJ1-4; no firm D call. Trimming shortened V by 0 bases and J by 1 base, and 3 bases separated the two germline ends. Per germline, CDR1 MNHEY and CDR2 SVGAGI. The CDR3 covers 14 residues. For the CDR3, the DNA is TGTGCCAGCAGTTACTCTGAAACTAATGAAAAACTGTTTTTT. Amino acids: CASSYSETNEKLFF.

This chain uses TRBV10-1 with TRBJ2-5, with 8 bases lining up with TRBD1. The germline gives CDR1 WNHNN, CDR2 SYGVQD (reference sequence). The CDR3 contains 13 residues. V lost 6 bases to trimming and J lost 7 bases; unmatched junction nucleotides: 7. The CDR3 DNA reads as TGCGCCAGCAGCCCAGGGGGCTCGGGGACCCAGTACTTC. This sequence encodes CASSPGGSGTQYF.

The rearrangement uses TRBV11-2 and TRBJ2-3; 8 bases fit TRBD2. The CDR3 runs to 15 residues. Germline assignment: CDR1 SGHAT and CDR2 FQNNGV. After removal of 3 bases from V and 6 bases from J, the junction contained 8 bases not matched to a gene. This CDR3 reads CASSFQRESKDTQYF. CDR3 nucleotides: TGTGCCAGCAGCTTCCAGCGGGAGAGTAAGGATACGCAGTATTTT.

The rearrangement uses TRBV6-5 and TRBJ1-5; 9 bases are a match to TRBD1. Germline CDR1 and CDR2: MNHEY and SVGAGI. The CDR3 is made up of 13 amino acids. J was trimmed by 6 bases and V by 6 bases; bases with no gene match: 3. The CDR3 region has the DNA TGTGCCAGCAGGGGGACAGGGAGTCAGCCCCAGCATTTT. This translates into CASRGTGSQPQHF.

The J gene is TRBJ2-7, the V gene TRBV29-1; D is possibly TRBD1 (5 bases). The germline V gene has CDR1 SQVTM and CDR2 ANQGSEA. The CDR3 runs to 12 residues. The ends were cut back, 4 bases at V and 3 bases at J, with 10 bases in the middle. The CDR3 here is CSVAAGNYEQYF. CDR3 in DNA: TGCAGCGTTGCGGCAGGGAACTACGAGCAGTACTTC.

There are a few counts of this clone. V gene TRBV28 combines with J gene TRBJ1-4, with unresolved D. This CDR3 has 11 amino acids. Trimming removed 6 bases at V and 4 bases at J, with 3 bases between. The germline gives CDR1 MDHEN, CDR2 SYDVKM. The CDR3 loop reads CASSLNEKLFF. The CDR3 bases are TGTGCCAGCAGCCTTAATGAAAAACTGTTTTTT.

This clone occurred once. The chain joins TRBV6-1 to TRBJ1-4; 10 bases agree with TRBD1. The CDR3 extends over 15 amino acids. With V trimmed by 8 bases and J by 7 bases, 10 bases remained unmatched. The V gene's germline CDR1 is MNHNS and CDR2 SASEGT. CDR3 DNA sequence: TGTGCCAGCGCAATAAGGGACAGGGGCTCTGAAAAACTGTTTTTT. This encodes CASAIRDRGSEKLFF.

The chain links TRBV6-1 to TRBJ1-2; D remains ambiguous. V shed 6 bases and J shed 4 bases, with 18 bases lying between them. The CDR3 is 15 residues long. The V gene's germline CDR1 is MNHNS and CDR2 SASEGT. The CDR3 spells CASRTQATSGYGYTF. The CDR3 region has the DNA TGTGCCAGCAGGACTCAAGCGACCTCTGGCTATGGCTACACCTTC.

The chain couples TRBV5-1 to TRBJ1-2, with 10 bases matching TRBD1. This CDR3 region has 15 residues. Germline CDR1 and CDR2: SGHRS and YFSETQ. Trimming removed 1 base from V and 9 bases from J; junction bases left unmatched: 9. The CDR3 is CASSLNRDRGRSYTF. The CDR3 DNA is TGCGCCAGCAGCTTGAACCGGGACAGGGGTAGGAGCTACACCTTC. The full variable domain, its missing parts supplied by reference TRBV5-1 and TRBJ1-2, is KAGVTQTPRYLIKTRGQQVTLSCSPISGHRSVSWYQQTPGQGLQFLFEYFSETQRNKGNFPGRFSGRQFSNSRSEMNVSTLELGDSALYLCASSLNRDRGRSYTFGSGTRLTVV.

V usage is TRBV5-1 and J usage is TRBJ2-3; D unclear. V was cut by 0 bases and J by 0 bases, with 11 bases left in between. The CDR3 extends over 16 amino acids. CDR1 SGHRS and CDR2 YFSETQ come from the germline V gene. Written as DNA, the CDR3 is TGCGCCAGCAGCTTGGATGGGTTGGCTAGCACAGATACGCAGTATTTT. It codes for CASSLDGLASTDTQYF.

This CDR3 reads CASSYPRASGRKEQFF. For the CDR3, the DNA is TGTGCCAGCAGTTACCCGAGGGCTAGCGGGAGGAAAGAGCAGTTCTTC. V gene TRBV6-6 combines with J gene TRBJ2-1; 11 bases are shared with TRBD2. The trim removed 2 bases at V and 10 bases at J, leaving 10 bases unmatched. The CDR3 is 16 amino acids. CDR1 and CDR2 (germline): MNHNY, SVGAGI (reference sequence).

CDR3 sequence reads: CASSLAGSNYEQYF. CDR3 nucleotide sequence: TGTGCCAGCAGCTTGGCGGGATCGAACTACGAGCAGTACTTC. This chain uses TRBV5-6 with TRBJ2-7, with D possibly being TRBD2 (5 bases). CDR1 and CDR2 (germline): SGHDT, YYEEEE. Trimming shortened V by 0 bases and J by 3 bases, and 10 bases separated the two germline ends. The CDR3 contains 14 residues.

The chain combines TRBV30 with TRBJ2-3; D gene ambiguous. Trimming stripped 2 bases from V and 2 bases from J, with 8 bases between. CDR1 GTSNPN and CDR2 SVGIG come from the germline V gene (reference sequence). The CDR3 totals 13 residues. The CDR3 DNA sequence: TGTGCCTGGAGTCACAGCAACACAGATACGCAGTATTTT. It yields the protein CAWSHSNTDTQYF.

This rearrangement joins TRBV5-1 to TRBJ1-1; perhaps TRBD1 as D (5 bases). Germline CDR1 reads SGHRS; CDR2 reads YFSETQ. The CDR3 has 14 residues. Trimming cost V 3 bases and J 4 bases, with 13 bases left between them. CDR3 DNA sequence: TGCGCCAGCAGCTCGGGGGGAAGCGCCACTGAAGCTTTCTTT. Translation: CASSSGGSATEAFF.

The V and J genes are TRBV5-6 and TRBJ2-3; D uncertain. Per the germline V gene, CDR1 is SGHDT and CDR2 is YYEEEE. This CDR3 is 14 amino acids long. Trimming took 0 bases from V and 2 from J, leaving 7 bases between them. This chain's CDR3 is CASSLGPTTDTQYF. The CDR3, as DNA: TGTGCCAGCAGCTTGGGGCCGACCACAGATACGCAGTATTTT.

The chain couples TRBV19 to TRBJ2-1; no definite D call. Germline values: CDR1 LNHDA, CDR2 SQIVND (reference sequence). This CDR3 has 17 amino acids. The germline V and J ends were trimmed by 9 bases and 4 bases, with 25 bases remaining between them. The CDR3 sequence is CARQTPNRSDEYNEQFF. The CDR3 nucleotides are TGTGCCAGACAAACCCCGAACCGCTCAGATGAATACAATGAGCAGTTCTTC.

This sequence joins TRBV28 and TRBJ1-4, with D maybe TRBD1 (5 bases). Germline V gives CDR1 MDHEN, CDR2 SYDVKM. This CDR3 comprises 14 residues. Trimming left V 7 bases short and J 0 bases short, with 9 bases between. Written as DNA, the CDR3 is TGTGCCAGCATGATGACAGCAACTAATGAAAAACTGTTTTTT. It translates to CASMMTATNEKLFF.

This rearrangement joins TRBV28 to TRBJ2-7, with 11 bases matching TRBD2. The CDR3 is 16 amino acids. The germline V gene encodes CDR1 MDHEN and CDR2 SYDVKM. Germline trimming cut 9 bases from V and 1 base from J; bases unmatched to any gene: 11. The CDR3 protein is CASRLAGPLLSYEQYF. The DNA of the CDR3 is TGTGCCAGTAGACTAGCGGGACCCCTCCTTTCCTACGAGCAGTACTTC.

The V and J genes are TRBV19 and TRBJ2-7, with D possibly being TRBD1 (5 bases). V lost 3 bases and J 0 bases, leaving 9 bases between the germline ends. Looked up from germline, CDR1 is LNHDA and CDR2 is SQIVND (reference sequence). The CDR3 has 14 residues. This CDR3 is CASSMTVDSYEQYF. For the CDR3, the DNA is TGTGCCAGTAGTATGACAGTCGACTCCTACGAGCAGTACTTC. Based on the CDR3 plus reference TRBV19 and TRBJ2-7, the full variable domain is DGGITQSPKYLFRKEGQNVTLSCEQNLNHDAMYWYRQDPGQGLRLIYYSQIVNDFQKGDIAEGYSVSREKKESFPLTVTSAQKNPTAFYLCASSMTVDSYEQYFGPGTRLTVT.

The V and J genes are TRBV30 and TRBJ2-2; 8 bases line up with TRBD2. CDR1 GTSNPN and CDR2 SVGIG come from the germline V gene (reference sequence). J was trimmed by 5 bases and V by 4 bases; bases with no gene match: 12. CDR3 length: 16 amino acids. CDR3 in DNA: TGTGCCTGGAACGTTAAGCGGGGGAGTCTAACCGGGGAGCTGTTTTTT. Translation gives CAWNVKRGSLTGELFF.

The chain employs TRBV2 and TRBJ2-7, with 10 nucleotides matching TRBD1. Germline CDR1 and CDR2: SNHLY and FYNNEI. The trim removed 9 bases at V and 4 bases at J, leaving 6 bases unmatched. This CDR3 contains 13 residues. The CDR3 reads CARGTGAPYEQYF. In DNA form, the CDR3 reads TGTGCCAGAGGGACAGGGGCTCCTTACGAGCAGTACTTC.

The sample holds one count of this clone. V usage is TRBV30 and J usage is TRBJ2-3, with D uncertain. Germline loops: CDR1 GTSNPN, CDR2 SVGIG (reference sequence). There are 12 residues in the CDR3. V lost 0 bases to trimming and J lost 4 bases, with 5 bases between them. The CDR3 loop reads CAWSVLSDTQYF. The CDR3, as DNA: TGTGCCTGGAGTGTACTTTCAGATACGCAGTATTTT.

The chain has TRBV20-1 and TRBJ1-1; D not resolved. Trimming cost V 4 bases and J 13 bases, with 16 bases left between them. CDR1 is DFQATT, CDR2 SNEGSKA, per germline (reference sequence). The CDR3 loop spans 11 amino acids. The CDR3 bases are TGCAGTGCTAAGGTACCTAATTTGGTTTTCTTT. Translation: CSAKVPNLVFF.